This T cell receptor (beta chain) was recovered during a study of blood T cell repertoires in COVID-19. Study-wide background: There were acute and convalescent COVID-19 samples, and they came from the United States, Italy and Spain. PBMCs, B-cell-depleted T cells, or T cells were the source of the cDNA or gDNA that made up the material.

V lost 5 bases and J lost 6, with 16 bases in between. The CDR3 has 15 residues. CDR1 KGHSH and CDR2 LQKENI come from the germline V gene. As processed by the authors: Amplified reference gene primers provided the basis for estimating nucleated cell counts. Assay used: immunoSEQ multiplex PCR; TCRdb lists only in-frame clones, some missing. V and J calls and clone size come straight from that table; D and trimming were deduced from the DNA. The top ten hold 25% to 30% of the sample, which has approximately 130,000 clones, roughly nine tenths seen once. The clonotype originates from a man aged 70 or older with active or convalescent COVID-19. The chain has TRBV18 and TRBJ2-2; a weak D match, TRBD1 (5 bases). Sequencing used peripheral blood. CDR3 sequence: CASSTGRAEAGELFF. CDR3 coding DNA: TGTGCCAGCTCAACGGGCAGGGCTGAAGCCGGGGAGCTGTTTTTT.